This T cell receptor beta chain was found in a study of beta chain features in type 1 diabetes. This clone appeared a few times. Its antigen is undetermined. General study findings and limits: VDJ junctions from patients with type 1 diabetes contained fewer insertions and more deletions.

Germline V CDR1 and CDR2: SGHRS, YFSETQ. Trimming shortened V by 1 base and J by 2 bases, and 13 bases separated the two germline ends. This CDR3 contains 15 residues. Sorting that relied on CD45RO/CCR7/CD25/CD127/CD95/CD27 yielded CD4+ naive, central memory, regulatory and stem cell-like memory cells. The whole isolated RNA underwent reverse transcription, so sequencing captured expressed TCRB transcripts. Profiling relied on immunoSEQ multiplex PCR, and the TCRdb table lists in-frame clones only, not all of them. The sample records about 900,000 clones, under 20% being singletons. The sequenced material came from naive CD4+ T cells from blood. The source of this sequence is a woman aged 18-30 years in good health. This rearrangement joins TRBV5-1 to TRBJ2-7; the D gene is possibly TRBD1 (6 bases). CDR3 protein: CASSLLQQGTYEQYF. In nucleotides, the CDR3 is TGCGCCAGCAGCTTGCTACAGCAGGGGACCTACGAGCAGTACTTC.